The 2 T cell receptor beta chains listed next were all sequenced from one sample in a study of PD-L1 blockade in urothelial cancer. Profiling relied on immunoSEQ multiplex PCR, and the TCRdb table lists in-frame clones only, not all of them. Among under 35,000 clones listed, nearly 90% were seen once. The time point was: peripheral blood 6 weeks after treatment start. This material consisted of PBMCs, taken around atezolizumab (anti-PD-L1) treatment. These receptors originate from a man of 80 years or more with urothelial cancer.

This clone appeared a single time. This sequence joins TRBV11-2 and TRBJ2-7; 9 bases align to TRBD2. The CDR3 contains 16 residues. Germline lookup yields CDR1 SGHAT and CDR2 FQNNGV. J lost 2 bases, V lost 5 bases, and 10 bases had no gene match. CDR3 DNA sequence: TGTGCCAGCAGCCAACCGACTAGCGGATTAACCTACGAGCAGTACTTC. This gives the protein CASSQPTSGLTYEQYF.

The chain joins TRBV30 to TRBJ2-7, with D possibly being TRBD2 (6 bases). Germline values: CDR1 GTSNPN, CDR2 SVGIG (reference sequence). Trimming removed 0 bases at V and 5 bases at J, with 17 bases between. The CDR3 is made up of 15 amino acids. CDR3 amino acids: CAWSVLNGRSNEQYF. The CDR3 nucleotides are TGTGCCTGGAGTGTACTGAACGGGAGATCCAACGAGCAGTACTTC.